The 3 T cell receptor beta chains below all came from one sample that was sequenced in a study of response to subunit inactivated influenza vaccine. Each CDR3 protein gets one entry after TCRdb re-called the RT-PCR reads with MiXCR. This table holds fewer than 700,000 distinct CDR3 sequences, approximately 12% found once. The source material was PBMCs from blood, sampled roughly 46 days after vaccination. These receptors were obtained from a man aged 45-65 years who received an inactivated influenza vaccine.

This clonotype was observed at least ten times. V is TRBV5-1 and J is TRBJ1-5, with 10 nucleotides matching TRBD1. Germline assignment: CDR1 SGHRS and CDR2 YFSETQ. The CDR3 consists of 16 residues. Trimming took 4 bases from V and 2 from J; bases not matched to a gene: 6. The DNA for the CDR3 is TGCGCCAGCAGCCCAGGGACAGGGGTGGGCAATCAGCCCCAGCATTTT. This codes for CASSPGTGVGNQPQHF.

This clonotype appeared many times. The chain employs TRBV7-9 and TRBJ1-5, with D possibly TRBD1 on 6 matching bases. Germline V gene sequence: CDR1 SEHNR, CDR2 FQNEAQ (reference sequence). V was shortened by 5 bases and J by 6 bases, with 17 bases between the two germline ends. The CDR3 contains 15 residues. The CDR3 DNA follows: TGTGCCAGCAGCCTCACAACAGGGTACAGTCAGCCCCAGCATTTT. This translates into CASSLTTGYSQPQHF.

This clonotype was seen many times. V is TRBV12-3 or TRBV12-4 and J is TRBJ2-1, with a tentative D call TRBD2 (7 bases). This CDR3 is built from 16 residues. V lost 4 bases to trimming and J lost 2 bases, with 15 bases between them. The DNA for the CDR3 is TGTGCCAGCAGTTCTATGGGGGGGGCACCCTACAATGAGCAGTTCTTC. Amino acids: CASSSMGGAPYNEQFF.